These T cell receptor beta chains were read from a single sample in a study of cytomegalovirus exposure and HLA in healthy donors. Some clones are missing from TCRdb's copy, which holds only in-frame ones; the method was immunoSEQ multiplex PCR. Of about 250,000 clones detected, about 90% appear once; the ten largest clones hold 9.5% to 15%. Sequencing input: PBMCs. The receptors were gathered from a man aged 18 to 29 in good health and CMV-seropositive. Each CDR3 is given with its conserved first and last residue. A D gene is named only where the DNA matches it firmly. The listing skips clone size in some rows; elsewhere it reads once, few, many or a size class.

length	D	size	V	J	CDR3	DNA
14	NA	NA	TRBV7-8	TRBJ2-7	CASSSRLGSDEQYF	TGTGCCAGCAGTTCTCGTCTCGGGTCCGACGAGCAGTACTTC
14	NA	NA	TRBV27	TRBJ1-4	CASSSSGDNEKLFF	TGTGCCAGCAGTTCGTCAGGGGATAATGAAAAACTGTTTTTT
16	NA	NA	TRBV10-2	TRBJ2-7	CASSEDMGRFSYEQYF	TGCGCCAGCAGCGAAGATATGGGACGGTTCTCCTACGAGCAGTACTTC
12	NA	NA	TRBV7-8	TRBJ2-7	CASSLVGSEQYF	TGTGCCAGCAGCTTAGTAGGGTCCGAGCAGTACTTC
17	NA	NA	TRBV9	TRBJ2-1	CASSVVERGFLYNEQFF	TGTGCCAGCAGCGTAGTAGAAAGGGGTTTTTTGTACAATGAGCAGTTCTTC
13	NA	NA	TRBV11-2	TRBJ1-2	CASSLSGLDGYTF	TGTGCCAGCAGCTTGTCTGGGTTGGATGGCTACACCTTC
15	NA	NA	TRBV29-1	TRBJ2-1	CSGFGKRDRSNEQFF	TGCAGCGGTTTTGGGAAGCGCGACAGGTCCAATGAGCAGTTCTTC
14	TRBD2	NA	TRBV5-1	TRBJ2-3	CASSSLAVTDTQYF	TGCGCCAGCAGTAGCCTAGCGGTTACAGATACGCAGTATTTT
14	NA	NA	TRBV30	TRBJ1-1	CAWSSPRPSSEAFF	TGTGCCTGGAGTTCTCCGAGACCAAGTTCTGAAGCTTTCTTT
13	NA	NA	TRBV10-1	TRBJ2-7	CASSEASSYEQYF	TGCGCCAGCAGTGAGGCCAGCTCCTACGAGCAGTACTTC
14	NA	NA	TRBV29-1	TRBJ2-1	CSVVVQRSYNEQFF	TGCAGCGTTGTGGTCCAACGCTCCTACAATGAGCAGTTCTTC
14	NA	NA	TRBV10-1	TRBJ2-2	CASMSRRNTGELFF	TGCGCCAGCATGTCCCGTCGCAACACCGGGGAGCTGTTTTTT
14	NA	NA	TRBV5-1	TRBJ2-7	CASSLEAGLLGQYF	TGCGCCAGCAGCTTGGAGGCAGGGCTTTTGGGGCAGTACTTC
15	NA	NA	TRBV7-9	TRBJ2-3	CASSLGARSTDTQYF	TGTGCCAGCAGCTTAGGCGCTAGGAGCACAGATACGCAGTATTTT
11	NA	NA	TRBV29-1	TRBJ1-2	CSVDYSLTYTF	TGCAGCGTAGACTATTCCTTGACCTACACCTTC
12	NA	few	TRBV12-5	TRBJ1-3	CASGLDGNTIYF	TGTGCTAGTGGTTTGGACGGAAACACCATATATTTT
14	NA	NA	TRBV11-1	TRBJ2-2	CASSLLINTGELFF	TGTGCCAGCAGCCTACTAATTAACACCGGGGAGCTGTTTTTT
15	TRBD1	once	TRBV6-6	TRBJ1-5	CASRPGQDRNQPQHF	TGTGCCAGCAGACCTGGACAGGACCGGAATCAGCCCCAGCATTTT
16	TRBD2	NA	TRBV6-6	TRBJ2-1	CASSSLAGTLPNEQFF	TGTGCCAGCAGTTCCCTAGCGGGAACCTTGCCAAATGAGCAGTTCTTC
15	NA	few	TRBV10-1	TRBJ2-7	CASMGGHTTYSEQYF	TGCGCCAGCATGGGCGGACACACGACATATTCCGAGCAGTACTTC
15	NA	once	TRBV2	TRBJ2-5	CASSRGGTYQETQYF	TGTGCCAGCAGTCGGGGCGGGACTTACCAAGAGACCCAGTACTTC
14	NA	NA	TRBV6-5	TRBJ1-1	CASSYSKGFTEAFF	TGTGCCAGCAGTTACTCGAAGGGGTTCACTGAAGCTTTCTTT
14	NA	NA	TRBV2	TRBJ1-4	CASSGAVANEKLFF	TGTGCCAGCAGTGGGGCCGTAGCTAATGAAAAACTGTTTTTT
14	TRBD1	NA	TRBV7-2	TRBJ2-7	CASSPGDRGYEQYF	TGTGCCAGCAGTCCCGGGGACAGGGGTTACGAGCAGTACTTC
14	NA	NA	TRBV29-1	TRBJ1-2	CSVGDGTGGGGYTF	TGCAGCGTTGGGGATGGGACCGGGGGTGGTGGCTACACCTTC
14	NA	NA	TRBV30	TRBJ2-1	CASWAAPPYNEQFF	TGTGCCTCCTGGGCAGCGCCCCCCTACAATGAGCAGTTCTTC
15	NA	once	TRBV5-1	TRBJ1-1	CASSLEAGRNTEAFF	TGCGCCAGCAGCTTGGAGGCGGGGCGGAATACTGAAGCTTTCTTT
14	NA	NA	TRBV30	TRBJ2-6	CARSPGSGANVLTF	TGTGCCCGATCTCCCGGCTCTGGGGCCAACGTCCTGACTTTC
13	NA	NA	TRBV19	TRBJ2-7	CASSPTRSYEQYF	TGTGCCAGTAGCCCTACAAGAAGCTACGAGCAGTACTTC
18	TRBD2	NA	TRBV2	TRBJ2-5	CASRRGTSGRSNQETQYF	TGTGCCAGCAGGAGAGGGACTAGCGGGAGGTCGAACCAAGAGACCCAGTACTTC
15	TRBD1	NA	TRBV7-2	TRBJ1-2	CASSWTGGEGYGYTF	TGTGCCAGCAGCTGGACAGGGGGCGAGGGCTATGGCTACACCTTC
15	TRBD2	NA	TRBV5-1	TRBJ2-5	CASSPGAGVGETQYF	TGCGCCAGCAGCCCTGGAGCGGGAGTAGGGGAGACCCAGTACTTC